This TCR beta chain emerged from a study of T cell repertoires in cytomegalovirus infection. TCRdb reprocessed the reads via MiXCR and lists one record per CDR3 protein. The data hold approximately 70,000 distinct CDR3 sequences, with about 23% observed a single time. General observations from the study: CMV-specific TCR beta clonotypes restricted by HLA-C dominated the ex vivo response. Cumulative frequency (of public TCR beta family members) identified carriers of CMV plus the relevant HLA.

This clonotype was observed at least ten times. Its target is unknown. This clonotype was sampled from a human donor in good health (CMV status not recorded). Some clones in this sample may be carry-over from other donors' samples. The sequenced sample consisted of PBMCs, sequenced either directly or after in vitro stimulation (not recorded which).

CDR3 DNA sequence: TGTGCCAGCAGCGAAATGCGGATTGAAGCTTTCTTT. Translated: CASSEMRIEAFF. The V gene is TRBV7-2, the J gene TRBJ1-1, with D unclear. The V and J ends lost 5 bases and 7 bases respectively, with 11 bases between them. CDR3 length: 12 residues. Per germline, CDR1 SGHTA and CDR2 FQGNSA.